This TCR beta chain comes out of a study of cytomegalovirus exposure and HLA in healthy donors. Study findings and constraints: Being productive about 87% or about 30% of the time was typical of most TCR beta V segments in an earlier analysis. Fewer than 20,000 TCR beta sequences were associated with HLA alleles at 0.05 false discovery rate in a later analysis.

Germline CDR1 MNHEY, CDR2 SVGAGI. The CDR3 runs 15 residues. The V segment lost 2 bases and the J segment 3 bases; nucleotides outside the gene matches: 3. In regard to this clone: Antigen: not known.

PCR used 60 Vbeta primers and 13 Jbeta primers. Clones were read by immunoSEQ multiplex PCR, and TCRdb kept only the in-frame ones, dropping some. This sample has about 180,000 clones, with around four fifths found just once. The clonotype comes from a woman aged 55-70 years in good health and CMV-seropositive. Sequencing was carried out using PBMCs. V is TRBV6-5 and J is TRBJ1-3; 8 bases map to TRBD1. For the CDR3, the DNA is TGTGCCAGCAGTTACGCAGGGGGCATTGGAAACACCATATATTTT. Residues: CASSYAGGIGNTIYF.